This T cell receptor (beta chain) was recovered during a study of immune characterization of retroperitoneal liposarcoma (dated by TCRdb to the late 2010s). Worth noting for this clonotype: Its antigen is unknown. The input lacks base qualities; no much larger clone sits a single base away.

The library came from PCR. These reads were obtained on a NextSeq 500. Using fastp at Q25 and MiXCR, TCRdb reprocessed the public reads and kept productive beta chains. Every distinct CDR3 protein forms one entry, paired with its most common genes and DNA. The sample includes some 3,100 distinct CDR3 sequences, with approximately 48% observed a single time. The leading ten clones occupy about 56% of the sample. Including the terminal cysteine and phenylalanine, the CDR3 comprises 15 residues. Just CDR3 DNA is preserved here, 45 bases in frame from base 1. Trimming at the junction amounts to 1 base on V and 2 bases on J, and the germline ends lie 12 bases apart. As encoded in the germline V gene (reference sequence), CDR1 is SGHAT while CDR2 is FQDESV.

This chain is built from TRBV11-1 and TRBJ2-7; matching of 5 bases hints at TRBD1 as the D gene. This clonotype originated in a male donor with retroperitoneal liposarcoma. Sequenced: tumor tissue. The CDR3: CASSLVQSRAYEQYF. The base sequence is TGTGCCAGCAGCTTAGTTCAGAGCAGGGCCTACGAGCAGTACTTC.